Following are 26 T cell receptor beta chains from one sample sequenced in a study of T cell responses to AZD1222 COVID-19 vaccine (dated by TCRdb to 2020 to 2023). Library prep was done by the immunoSEQ multiplex PCR assay. TCRdb obtained this table from immuneACCESS and retained in-frame rearrangements with V and J assigned. These tables miss some clones; where compared with another copy, unresolved V genes account for less than half of the shortfall, and the remainder is unexplained. In this sample the table shows some 110,000 clones, approximately 85% of which occur a single time. The top ten clonotypes cover 3.5% to 4.5% of the sample. What the time point label conveys for this sample: about 28 days (+/-7) after the second vaccine dose. The source material was peripheral blood, sampled 28 days after the second AZD1222 dose. These receptors were obtained from an adult who received the AZD1222 COVID-19 vaccine.

The V call is TRBV6-6, the J call TRBJ2-1, with D possibly being TRBD2 (6 bases). V lost 5 bases, J lost 4 bases, and 9 bases lay in between. This CDR3 spans 13 amino acids. Looked up from germline, CDR1 is MNHNY and CDR2 is SVGAGI (reference sequence). CDR3: CASSPGGYNEQFF. The CDR3 DNA follows: TGTGCCAGCAGTCCCGGGGGTTACAATGAGCAGTTCTTC.

As concerns this clone: The germline gene is not matched at one end of the junction; a read error may be the cause. The chain combines TRBV7-2 with TRBJ1-4, with D tentatively TRBD1 (5 bases). This CDR3 comprises 13 residues. The germline V gene has CDR1 SGHTA and CDR2 FQGNSA. The CDR3 region has the DNA TGTGCCAGCAGCTCAGACCAGGGAAGGGATACCATTTTT. It is translated as CASSSDQGRDTIF.

The CDR3 sequence: CASSYSLLKSGNTIYF. The CDR3 DNA reads TGTGCCAGCAGTTACTCCCTTTTAAAGTCTGGAAACACCATATATTTT. This rearrangement joins TRBV6-5 to TRBJ1-3; D uncertain. The CDR3 extends over 16 amino acids. Germline V gives CDR1 MNHEY, CDR2 SVGAGI. V lost 0 bases and J lost 1, with 10 bases in between.

This clone has more than one count but fewer than ten. CDR3 bases: TGTGCCACATTGCCCCCCCGGAACAATGAGCAGTTCTTC. Translated, it gives CATLPPRNNEQFF. This chain connects TRBV11-2 to TRBJ2-1; D remains unclear. Trimming took off 10 bases at V and 5 bases at J, with 15 bases between the two ends. Germline CDR1 reads SGHAT; CDR2 reads FQNNGV. The CDR3 runs to 13 residues.

This clone was seen just once. The chain has TRBV29-1 and TRBJ1-1; 11 bases are a match to TRBD1. Germline V lookup: CDR1 SQVTM, CDR2 ANQGSEA. With 7 bases clipped from V and 8 bases from J, the junction kept 9 bases outside the gene matches. The CDR3 spans 13 residues. This CDR3 is CSARWTGGAEAFF. The CDR3 DNA sequence: TGCAGCGCCCGATGGACAGGGGGCGCCGAAGCTTTCTTT.

V gene TRBV5-4 combines with J gene TRBJ2-1; 9 bases map to TRBD2. Germline V lookup: CDR1 SGHNT, CDR2 YYREEE (reference sequence). V trimming: 4 bases; J trimming: 12 bases; junction bases outside the gene matches: 8. The length of the CDR3 is 13 residues. CDR3 loop: CASSPDSGGGQFF. CDR3 sequence (DNA): TGTGCCAGCAGCCCCGATAGCGGGGGAGGGCAGTTCTTC.

The CDR3 sequence: CASSSRETQYF. Here the CDR3 DNA reads TGTGCCAGCAGCTCGCGCGAGACCCAGTACTTC. The chain employs TRBV7-2 and TRBJ2-5; no clear D. CDR3 length: 11 residues. Germline values: CDR1 SGHTA, CDR2 FQGNSA. The V and J ends lost 4 bases and 5 bases respectively, with 5 bases between them.

This clone was seen a few times. The chain recombines TRBV4-3 with TRBJ2-7; D not resolved. The CDR3 covers 14 residues. Germline lookup yields CDR1 LGHNA and CDR2 YSLEER. Trimming took off 1 base at V and 2 bases at J, with 9 bases between the two ends. CDR3 nucleotide sequence: TGCGCCAGCAGCCAAGTGTACCCCACCTACGAGCAGTACTTC. Encoded protein: CASSQVYPTYEQYF.

This chain connects TRBV30 to TRBJ1-4; D remains ambiguous. CDR3 length equals 11 residues. Germline V gene data show CDR1 as GTSNPN and CDR2 as SVGIG (reference sequence). V gave up 5 bases and J gave up 7 bases, with 8 bases separating them. The CDR3 sequence: CAWARGEKLFF. The CDR3 nucleotides read TGTGCCTGGGCCCGGGGTGAAAAACTGTTTTTT.

J is TRBJ1-5 and V is TRBV10-3, with 7 bases matching TRBD1. Trimming took 6 bases from V and 0 from J; bases not matched to a gene: 8. This CDR3 spans 16 amino acids. CDR1 is ENHRY and CDR2 is SYGVKD in the germline V gene. CDR3 region: CAIRASGQNSNQPQHF. For the CDR3, the DNA is TGTGCCATCAGAGCCTCGGGACAGAATAGCAATCAGCCCCAGCATTTT.

The genes are TRBV5-5 and TRBJ1-1, with unresolved D. This CDR3 has 14 amino acids. Germline V gives CDR1 SGHKS, CDR2 YYEKEE (reference sequence). V was clipped by 2 bases and J by 1 base, with 9 bases between them. DNA of the CDR3: TGTGCCAGCAGCTTAGAACATTGGAACACTGAAGCTTTCTTT. Translated, it gives CASSLEHWNTEAFF.

V is TRBV28 and J is TRBJ1-1; D ambiguous. Trimming took 8 bases from V and 7 from J, leaving 2 bases between them. The CDR3 extends over 8 amino acids. The germline CDR1 and CDR2 sequences are MDHEN and SYDVKM. DNA for the CDR3: TGTGCCAGCGGTGAAGCTTTCTTT. This translates into CASGEAFF.

This chain connects TRBV2 to TRBJ1-2, with 7 nucleotides matching TRBD1. Unmatched junction bases numbered 5, after V lost 8 bases and J lost 2 bases. This CDR3 comprises 13 residues. From germline, CDR1 is SNHLY and CDR2 FYNNEI. In DNA, the CDR3 is TGTGCCAGCGGGACAGCATTAAACTATGGCTACACCTTC. Amino acid sequence: CASGTALNYGYTF.

The chain carries TRBV28 and TRBJ1-1; TRBD1 might be the D (6 bases). V dropped 10 bases and J dropped 2 bases, with 14 bases sitting between them. Germline V gene data show CDR1 as MDHEN and CDR2 as SYDVKM. The CDR3 runs 13 residues. Here the CDR3 reads CANSRGGNTEAFF. The CDR3 DNA follows: TGTGCCAACAGCAGGGGAGGAAACACTGAAGCTTTCTTT.

The rearrangement uses TRBV7-2 and TRBJ1-2; 9 bases line up with TRBD1. The trim removed 5 bases at V and 5 bases at J, leaving 6 bases unmatched. The CDR3 consists of 14 residues. In germline, CDR1 is SGHTA, CDR2 FQGNSA. The DNA of the CDR3 is TGTGCCAGCAGCACCCGGACAGGGGAATATGGCTACACCTTC. As protein: CASSTRTGEYGYTF.

The rearrangement joins TRBV6-2 or TRBV6-3 to TRBJ2-2; D is perhaps TRBD2 (7 bases). CDR3 length: 17 residues. Germline CDR1 MNHEY, CDR2 SVGEGT. The ends were cut back, 5 bases at V and 2 bases at J, with 18 bases in the middle. DNA for the CDR3: TGTGCCAGCAGTACTAAAGCGGGACAAATAAACACCGGGGAGCTGTTTTTT. Translating it yields CASSTKAGQINTGELFF.

The V gene is TRBV9, the J gene TRBJ1-2, with 9 bases fitting TRBD1. The CDR3 has 15 amino acids. J was trimmed by 6 bases and V by 0 bases; bases with no gene match: 6. Germline V gene data show CDR1 as SGDLS and CDR2 as YYNGEE. This CDR3 is CASSVEDRGRDGYTF. The DNA of the CDR3 is TGTGCCAGCAGCGTAGAGGACAGGGGTCGTGATGGCTACACCTTC.

This chain joins TRBV6-5 and TRBJ2-7; TRBD1 agrees at 7 bases. There are 15 residues in the CDR3. Looked up from germline, CDR1 is MNHEY and CDR2 is SVGAGI. J gave up 0 bases and V 5 bases, and 7 bases lay outside the gene matches. The chain's CDR3 is CASSQGQLSSYEQYF. CDR3 coding DNA: TGTGCCAGCAGTCAGGGACAGCTTAGCTCCTACGAGCAGTACTTC.

V is TRBV5-4 and J is TRBJ2-7, with 13 nucleotides matching TRBD2. Germline values: CDR1 SGHNT, CDR2 YYREEE (reference sequence). CDR3 length: 15 amino acids. V was clipped by 0 bases and J by 3 bases; unmatched bases: 0. The CDR3 DNA reads as TGTGCCAGCAGCTTGGGGACTAGCGGGGGCTACGAGCAGTACTTC. This sequence encodes CASSLGTSGGYEQYF.

V is TRBV5-1 and J is TRBJ1-3; 9 bases are a match to TRBD1. Trimming removed 0 bases from V and 2 bases from J; junction bases left unmatched: 3. This CDR3 is 16 amino acids long. The V gene's germline CDR1 is SGHRS and CDR2 YFSETQ. CDR3 bases: TGCGCCAGCAGCTTGGGGGGACAGGGAGCTGGAAACACCATATATTTT. It yields the protein CASSLGGQGAGNTIYF.

The rearrangement joins TRBV7-9 to TRBJ1-3; D not certain. Trimming pared 2 bases from V and 0 bases from J, leaving 11 bases between. The CDR3 runs 16 residues. Germline V lookup: CDR1 SEHNR, CDR2 FQNEAQ (reference sequence). The CDR3 nucleotides read TGTGCCAGCAGCTTATTTGGGGTAAACTCTGGAAACACCATATATTTT. The encoded protein is CASSLFGVNSGNTIYF.

The V and J genes are TRBV7-2 and TRBJ1-4; 9 nucleotides match TRBD1. Trimming at V came to 6 bases and at J to 3 bases, leaving 11 bases not matched to a gene. From germline, CDR1 is SGHTA and CDR2 FQGNSA. The CDR3 is 17 residues long. The CDR3 region is CASRARTGGGANEKLFF. CDR3 bases: TGTGCCAGCAGGGCTAGAACAGGGGGCGGGGCTAATGAAAAACTGTTTTTT.

V and J are TRBV29-1 and TRBJ2-2; no definite D call. Trimming removed 7 bases at V and 3 bases at J, with 12 bases between. The CDR3 spans 13 residues. Looked up from germline, CDR1 is SQVTM and CDR2 is ANQGSEA. The CDR3 loop is CSATGSYTGELFF. In DNA form, the CDR3 reads TGCAGCGCTACCGGGTCTTACACCGGGGAGCTGTTTTTT.

This chain joins TRBV10-2 and TRBJ2-1; 8 bases match TRBD2. CDR3 size: 17 residues. J lost 6 bases, V lost 5 bases, and 15 bases had no gene match. Looked up from germline, CDR1 is WSHSY and CDR2 is SAAADI. The CDR3 DNA is TGCGCCAGCAGTAACCCAAGATTAGCGGGGAAAAGCAATGAGCAGTTCTTC. Encoded protein: CASSNPRLAGKSNEQFF.

The chain couples TRBV30 to TRBJ1-4, with D perhaps TRBD1 (5 bases). Trimming took off 8 bases at V and 3 bases at J, with 16 bases between the two ends. The germline CDR1 and CDR2 sequences are GTSNPN and SVGIG (reference sequence). The CDR3 is 14 amino acids. CDR3 residues: CARSFQGANEKLFF. The DNA of the CDR3 is TGTGCCCGTAGCTTCCAGGGAGCTAATGAAAAACTGTTTTTT.

The rearrangement uses TRBV7-6 and TRBJ2-5; D possibly corresponds to TRBD2 (6 bases). CDR1 and CDR2 (germline): SGHVS, FNYEAQ. Trimming shortened V by 5 bases and J by 3 bases, and 16 bases separated the two germline ends. The CDR3 is made up of 15 amino acids. The CDR3 region has the DNA TGTGCCAGCAGCCCACATTGGAGGGAGGAAGAGACCCAGTACTTC. It yields the protein CASSPHWREEETQYF.